The next 6 T cell receptor beta chains were all read from a single sample in a study of cytotoxic CD8 clonotypes in ibrutinib-treated CLL. Profiling relied on immunoSEQ multiplex PCR, and the TCRdb table lists in-frame clones only, not all of them. The profile shows fewer than 35,000 clones, 85% of them singletons. The specimen comprised PBMCs, sampled after 24 months of ibrutinib treatment. Receptors were obtained from a human donor with chronic lymphocytic leukemia.

The rearrangement links TRBV29-1 to TRBJ1-6, with D unclear. Between the trimmed V and J ends, which lost 4 bases and 5 bases, there was a span of 9 bases. Germline CDR1 is SQVTM and CDR2 is ANQGSEA. This CDR3 has 13 residues. CDR3 protein: CSVGGSDNSPLHF. In nucleotides, the CDR3 is TGCAGCGTTGGAGGGTCCGATAATTCACCCCTCCACTTT.

V is TRBV11-2 and J is TRBJ1-2; TRBD1 matches 8 bases. The CDR3 is 15 amino acids. Unmatched junction bases numbered 6, after V lost 5 bases and J lost 1 base. Germline V gene sequence: CDR1 SGHAT, CDR2 FQNNGV. The CDR3 DNA reads as TGTGCCAGCAGCCAGACAGGGGCCCTTAACTATGGCTACACCTTC. Its translation is CASSQTGALNYGYTF.

The count of this clone is one. The rearrangement uses TRBV11-2 and TRBJ1-6, with D unclear. The V gene lost 3 bases and the J gene lost 0 bases, with 18 bases spanning the gap. The CDR3 is 19 residues long. Germline CDR1 reads SGHAT; CDR2 reads FQNNGV. CDR3 amino acids: CASSLSVEVLSSYNSPLHF. As DNA, the CDR3 is TGTGCCAGCAGCTTGTCGGTGGAAGTGTTGAGCTCCTATAATTCACCCCTCCACTTT.

The rearrangement uses TRBV10-3 and TRBJ1-1, with 7 bases aligning to TRBD1. The CDR3 is made up of 17 amino acids. With 0 bases clipped from V and 4 bases from J, the junction kept 11 bases outside the gene matches. Germline lookup yields CDR1 ENHRY and CDR2 SYGVKD. The CDR3 loop reads CAISESLGGVGSTEAFF. The CDR3 DNA reads as TGTGCCATCAGTGAGTCGTTAGGGGGCGTAGGTAGCACTGAAGCTTTCTTT.

The chain carries TRBV5-1 and TRBJ2-1; D is uncertain. V was cut by 8 bases and J by 0 bases, with 12 bases left in between. Germline V gives CDR1 SGHRS, CDR2 YFSETQ. CDR3 length: 14 amino acids. The CDR3 here is CASFPSSSYNEQFF. Written as DNA, the CDR3 is TGCGCCAGTTTTCCTTCGAGCTCCTACAATGAGCAGTTCTTC.

This clone was recorded only once. The chain uses TRBV5-1 and TRBJ2-5; a possible D gene is TRBD2 (6 bases). This CDR3 region has 15 residues. V shed 3 bases and J shed 3 bases, with 15 bases lying between them. CDR1 is SGHRS, CDR2 YFSETQ, per germline. The CDR3 DNA is TGCGCCAGCAGCTCGACCGGGACTCGTAAAGAGACCCAGTACTTC. The encoded protein is CASSSTGTRKETQYF.